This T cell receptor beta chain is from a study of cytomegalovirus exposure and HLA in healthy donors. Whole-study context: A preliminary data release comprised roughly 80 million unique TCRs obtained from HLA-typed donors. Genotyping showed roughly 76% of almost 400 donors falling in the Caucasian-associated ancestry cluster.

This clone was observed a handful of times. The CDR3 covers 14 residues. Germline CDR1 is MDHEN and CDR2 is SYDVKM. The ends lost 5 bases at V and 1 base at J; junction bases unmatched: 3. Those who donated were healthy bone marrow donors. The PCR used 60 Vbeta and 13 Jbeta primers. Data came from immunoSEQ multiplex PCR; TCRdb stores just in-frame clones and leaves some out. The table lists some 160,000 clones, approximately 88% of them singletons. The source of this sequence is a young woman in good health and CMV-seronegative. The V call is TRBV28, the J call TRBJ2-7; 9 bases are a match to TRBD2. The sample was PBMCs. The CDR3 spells CASSLAGQSYEQYF. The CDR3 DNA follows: TGTGCCAGCAGTCTAGCGGGGCAGTCCTACGAGCAGTACTTC.